This T cell receptor (beta chain) originates from a study of shared clonotypes between healthy human individuals. Overall study findings and caveats: Researchers sampled blood only, noting tissue repertoires likely differ. Compared with clonotypes that all four donors shared, non-shared clonotypes had lower generation probabilities.

With regard to this clone: Its antigen is undetermined.

The CDR3 contains 14 residues. Germline V gives CDR1 SGHKS, CDR2 YYEKEE (reference sequence). V shed 1 base and J 4 bases; nucleotides not matched to a gene: 4. This table comes from immunoSEQ multiplex PCR, and its TCRdb copy is limited to in-frame clones, with some not included. In the table there are about 95,000 clones, approximately 61% of which are singletons. This rearrangement joins TRBV5-5 to TRBJ2-7; TRBD1 matches at 8 bases. Sample: memory CD8+ T cells sorted from blood. Described subset: CD45RO+ cells pooled with CCR7-negative TemRA cells. The clonotype comes from a man aged 25 to 40 in good health. DNA for the CDR3: TGTGCCAGCAGCTTGTCCAGGGGGCAGTACGAGCAGTACTTC. Its protein product is CASSLSRGQYEQYF. The variable domain in full, with the rest retrieved from reference TRBV5-5 and TRBJ2-7, is DAGVTQSPTHLIKTRGQQVTLRCSPISGHKSVSWYQQVLGQGPQFIFQYYEKEERGRGNFPDRFSARQFPNYSSELNVNALLLGDSALYLCASSLSRGQYEQYFGPGTRLTVT.